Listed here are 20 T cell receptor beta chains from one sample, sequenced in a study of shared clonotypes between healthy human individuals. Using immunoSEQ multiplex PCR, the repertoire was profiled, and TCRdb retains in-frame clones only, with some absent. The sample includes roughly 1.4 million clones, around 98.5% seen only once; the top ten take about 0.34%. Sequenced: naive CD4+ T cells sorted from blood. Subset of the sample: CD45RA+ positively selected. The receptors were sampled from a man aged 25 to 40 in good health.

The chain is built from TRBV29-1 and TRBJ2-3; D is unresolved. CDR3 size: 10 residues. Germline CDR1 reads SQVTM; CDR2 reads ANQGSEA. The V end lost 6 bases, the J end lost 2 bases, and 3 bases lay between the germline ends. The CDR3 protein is CSVHTDTQYF. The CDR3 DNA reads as TGCAGCGTCCACACAGATACGCAGTATTTT.

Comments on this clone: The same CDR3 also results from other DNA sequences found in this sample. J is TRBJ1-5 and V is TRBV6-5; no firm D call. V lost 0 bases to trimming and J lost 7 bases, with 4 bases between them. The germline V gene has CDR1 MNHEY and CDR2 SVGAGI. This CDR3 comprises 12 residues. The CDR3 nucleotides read TGTGCCAGCAGTTACTCGGGACAGCCCCAGCATTTT. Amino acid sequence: CASSYSGQPQHF.

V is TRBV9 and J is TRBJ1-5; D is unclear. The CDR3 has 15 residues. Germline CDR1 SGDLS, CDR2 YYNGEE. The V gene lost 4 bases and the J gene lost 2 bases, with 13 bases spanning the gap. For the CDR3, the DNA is TGTGCCAGCAGCCTTGGCGAGTTCGGCAATCAGCCCCAGCATTTT. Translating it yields CASSLGEFGNQPQHF.

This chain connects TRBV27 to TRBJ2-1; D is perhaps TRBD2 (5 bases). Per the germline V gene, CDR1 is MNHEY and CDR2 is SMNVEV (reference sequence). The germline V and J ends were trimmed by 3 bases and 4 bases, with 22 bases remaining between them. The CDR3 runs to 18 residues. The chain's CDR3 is CASSFLPLGGSRYNEQFF. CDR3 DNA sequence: TGTGCCAGCAGTTTCCTTCCTTTAGGTGGGAGTAGGTACAATGAGCAGTTCTTC.

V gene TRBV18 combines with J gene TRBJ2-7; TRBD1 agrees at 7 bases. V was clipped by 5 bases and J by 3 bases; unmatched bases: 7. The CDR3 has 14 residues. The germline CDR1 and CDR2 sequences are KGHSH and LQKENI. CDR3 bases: TGTGCCAGCTCAACGACAGGGTCCCACTACGAGCAGTACTTC. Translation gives CASSTTGSHYEQYF.

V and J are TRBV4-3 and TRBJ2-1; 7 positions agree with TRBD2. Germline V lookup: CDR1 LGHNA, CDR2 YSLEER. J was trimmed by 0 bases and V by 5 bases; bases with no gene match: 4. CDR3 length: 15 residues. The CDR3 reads CASSISGNSYNEQFF. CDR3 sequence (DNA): TGCGCCAGCAGCATCAGCGGGAACTCCTACAATGAGCAGTTCTTC.

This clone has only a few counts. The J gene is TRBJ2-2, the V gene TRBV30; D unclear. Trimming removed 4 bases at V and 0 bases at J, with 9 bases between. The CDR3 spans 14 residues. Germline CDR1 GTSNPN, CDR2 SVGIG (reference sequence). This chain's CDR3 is CAWTPWANTGELFF. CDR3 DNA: TGTGCCTGGACCCCGTGGGCGAACACCGGGGAGCTGTTTTTT.

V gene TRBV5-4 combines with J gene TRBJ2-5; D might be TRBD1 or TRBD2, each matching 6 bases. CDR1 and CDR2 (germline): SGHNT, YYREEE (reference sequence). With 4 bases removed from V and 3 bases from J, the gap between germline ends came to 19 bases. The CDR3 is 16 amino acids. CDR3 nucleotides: TGTGCCAGCAGCCCCCGTCCCCCGGGGGCGGAAGAGACCCAGTACTTC. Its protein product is CASSPRPPGAEETQYF.

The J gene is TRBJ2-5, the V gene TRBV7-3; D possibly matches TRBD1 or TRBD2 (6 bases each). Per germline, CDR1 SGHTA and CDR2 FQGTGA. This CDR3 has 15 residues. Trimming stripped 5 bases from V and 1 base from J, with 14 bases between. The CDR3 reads CASSPHGGLQETQYF. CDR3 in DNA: TGTGCCAGCAGCCCCCATGGGGGGCTCCAAGAGACCCAGTACTTC.

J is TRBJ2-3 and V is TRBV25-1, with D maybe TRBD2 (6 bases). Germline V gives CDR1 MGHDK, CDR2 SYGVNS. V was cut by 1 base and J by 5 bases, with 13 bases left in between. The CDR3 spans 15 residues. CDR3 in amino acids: CASSESGLRGDTQYF. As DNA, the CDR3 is TGTGCCAGCAGTGAATCCGGGCTGCGGGGAGATACGCAGTATTTT.

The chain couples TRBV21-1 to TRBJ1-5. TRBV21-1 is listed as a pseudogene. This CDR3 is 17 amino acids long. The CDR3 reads CASSKYAAVGSNQPQHF. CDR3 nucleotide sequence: TGTGCCAGCAGCAAATATGCGGCGGTGGGAAGCAATCAGCCCCAGCATTTT.

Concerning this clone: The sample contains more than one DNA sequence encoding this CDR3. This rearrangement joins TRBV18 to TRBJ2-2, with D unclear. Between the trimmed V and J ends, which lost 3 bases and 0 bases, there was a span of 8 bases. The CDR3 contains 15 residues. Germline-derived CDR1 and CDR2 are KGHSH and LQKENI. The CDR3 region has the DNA TGTGCCAGCTCACCCGACACTCCGAACACCGGGGAGCTGTTTTTT. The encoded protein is CASSPDTPNTGELFF.

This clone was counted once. The CDR3 sequence: CASSLDLALSSYNEQFF. CDR3 in DNA: TGCGCCAGCAGCTTGGATCTAGCGTTAAGCTCCTACAATGAGCAGTTCTTC. The chain employs TRBV5-1 and TRBJ2-1, with D possibly being TRBD2 (6 bases). Per the germline V gene, CDR1 is SGHRS and CDR2 is YFSETQ. This CDR3 has 17 amino acids. Trimming took off 0 bases at V and 0 bases at J, with 13 bases between the two ends.

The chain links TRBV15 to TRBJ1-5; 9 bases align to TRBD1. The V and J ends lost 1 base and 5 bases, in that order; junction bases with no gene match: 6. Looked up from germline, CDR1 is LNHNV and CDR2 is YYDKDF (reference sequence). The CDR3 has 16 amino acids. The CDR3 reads CATSRAAGTGHQPQHF. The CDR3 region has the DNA TGTGCCACCAGCAGAGCCGCCGGGACAGGGCATCAGCCCCAGCATTTT.

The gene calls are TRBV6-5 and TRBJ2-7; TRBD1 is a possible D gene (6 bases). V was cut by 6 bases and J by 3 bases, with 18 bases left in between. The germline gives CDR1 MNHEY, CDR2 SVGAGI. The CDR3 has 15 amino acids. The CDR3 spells CASRIAFPGVYEQYF. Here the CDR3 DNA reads TGTGCCAGCAGAATCGCATTCCCAGGGGTCTACGAGCAGTACTTC.

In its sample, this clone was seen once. This CDR3 reads CASSEIGRDTEAFF. CDR3 in DNA: TGTGCCAGCAGTGAGATAGGAAGGGACACTGAAGCTTTCTTT. The chain is built from TRBV6-1 and TRBJ1-1; no firm D call. The germline gives CDR1 MNHNS, CDR2 SASEGT. Trimming pared 3 bases from V and 3 bases from J, leaving 11 bases between. CDR3 length: 14 residues.

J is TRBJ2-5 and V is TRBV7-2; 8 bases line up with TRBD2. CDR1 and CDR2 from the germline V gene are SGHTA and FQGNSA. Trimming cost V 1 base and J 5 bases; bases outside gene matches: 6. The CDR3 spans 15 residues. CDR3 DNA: TGTGCCAGCAGCTTAGATCGCGGGAGGTCTGAGACCCAGTACTTC. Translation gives CASSLDRGRSETQYF. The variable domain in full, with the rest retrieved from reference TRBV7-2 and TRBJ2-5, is GAGVSQSPSNKVTEKGKDVELRCDPISGHTALYWYRQSLGQGLEFLIYFQGNSAPDKSGLPSDRFSAERTGGSVSTLTIQRTQQEDSAVYLCASSLDRGRSETQYFGPGTRLLVL.

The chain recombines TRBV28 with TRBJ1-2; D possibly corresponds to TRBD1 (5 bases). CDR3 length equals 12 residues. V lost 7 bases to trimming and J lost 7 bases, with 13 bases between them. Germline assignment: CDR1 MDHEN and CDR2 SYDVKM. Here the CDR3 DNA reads TGTGCCAGCAAGGGGACCTGGGGTGGCTACACCTTC. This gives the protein CASKGTWGGYTF.

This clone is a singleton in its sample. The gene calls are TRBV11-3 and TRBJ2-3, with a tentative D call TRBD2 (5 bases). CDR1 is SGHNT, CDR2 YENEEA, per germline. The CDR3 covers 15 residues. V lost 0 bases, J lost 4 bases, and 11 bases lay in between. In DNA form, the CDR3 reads TGTGCCAGCAGCTTAGACGGCAGGAGGTCAGATACGCAGTATTTT. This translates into CASSLDGRRSDTQYF.

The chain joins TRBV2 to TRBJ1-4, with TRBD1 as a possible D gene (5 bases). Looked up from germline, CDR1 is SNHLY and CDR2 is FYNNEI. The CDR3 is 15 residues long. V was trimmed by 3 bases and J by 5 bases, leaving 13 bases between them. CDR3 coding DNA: TGTGCCAGCAGTGACCAGGGAGGTGAAAATGAAAAACTGTTTTTT. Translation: CASSDQGGENEKLFF.